The text below deals with one T cell receptor beta chain. The antigen remains unidentified. This specimen belongs to a study of shared clonotypes between healthy human individuals. Study-wide context: In total, the donors were a couple of women and a few men aged 18 to 49.

Across several immunoSEQ plates, the genomic DNA of each subset was split evenly. The data were produced by immunoSEQ multiplex PCR, yet TCRdb's version contains in-frame clones alone and is incomplete. The sample shows fewer than 550,000 clones, roughly 79% of them seen only once. Study observations and caveats: Specimens sampled were limited to blood, with tissue repertoires likely differing.

CDR3 length: 15 amino acids. Germline CDR1 reads SGHNT; CDR2 reads YENEEA. V was pared by 7 bases and J by 8 bases, with 12 bases of the junction left unmatched. The study drew its donors from healthy HIV-negative adults without recent acute infections or vaccinations. J is TRBJ2-1 and V is TRBV11-3, with 9 bases lining up with TRBD2. The sample comprised PBMCs. The receptor was derived from a woman aged 40 to 50 in good health. Some clones in this sample may be carry-over from other donors' samples. Here the CDR3 reads CASTDAGLAPHEQFF. DNA for the CDR3: TGTGCCAGCACCGATGCGGGACTAGCCCCCCATGAGCAGTTCTTC.